These T cell receptor beta chains were read from a single sample in a study of patients and donors after allogeneic stem cell transplantation. TCRdb reprocessed the RT-PCR reads with MiXCR, giving one entry per CDR3 protein. The sample has approximately 200,000 distinct CDR3 sequences, around two fifths seen once. Sequencing input: blood, either unsorted or a sorted T cell fraction (not recorded which). The receptors were gathered from a human donor who was either an allogeneic HSCT recipient or a stem cell or donor lymphocyte infusion donor (not recorded which). It is not recorded whose cells these are; they may come from a transplant donor. Both conserved end residues are part of each CDR3. A D gene is named only where the DNA matches it firmly. Expanded clones are given a class, and other clones once, few, many or no size at all.

clone_size,v_call,cdr3_length,j_call,d_call,cdr3_nt,cdr3_aa
.,TRBV3-1,13,TRBJ1-5,.,TGTGCCAGCAGCCAAGGGATAATGGGGCCCCAGCATTTT,CASSQGIMGPQHF
.,TRBV3-1,16,TRBJ2-4,.,TGTGCCAGCAGCCAAGAGTACAGCTTAGCCAAAAACATTCAGTACTTC,CASSQEYSLAKNIQYF
few,TRBV12-3/TRBV12-4,11,TRBJ1-1,.,TGTGCCAGCAGTCCCCGGAGCGAAGCTTTCTTT,CASSPRSEAFF
few,TRBV20-1,12,TRBJ1-5,.,TGCAGTGCTAGTCAGGCCCGACAGCCCCAGCATTTT,CSASQARQPQHF
.,TRBV20-1,16,TRBJ2-4,.,TGCAGTGCTGTCGGATGGTCCTCAGGCCCCAAAAACATTCAGTACTTC,CSAVGWSSGPKNIQYF
.,TRBV7-9,17,TRBJ2-2,.,TGTGCCAGCAGCCCAATACCACGAAACAAAAACACCGGGGAGCTGTTTTTT,CASSPIPRNKNTGELFF
.,TRBV4-1,16,TRBJ1-2,.,TGCGCCAGCAGCCAAGGTCTCGATATTCTCAACTATGGCTACACCTTC,CASSQGLDILNYGYTF
.,TRBV10-3,12,TRBJ2-6,.,TGTGCCATCAGCGCTGGGGCCAACGTCCTGACTTTC,CAISAGANVLTF
.,TRBV4-3,13,TRBJ2-4,.,TGCGCCAGCAGCCAAGAGAGGGAAAACATTCAGTACTTC,CASSQERENIQYF
few,TRBV12-3/TRBV12-4,16,TRBJ1-2,TRBD1,TGTGCCATATCAAACAGGGGCGCAAAAGGGTTCTATGGCTACACCTTC,CAISNRGAKGFYGYTF
few,TRBV3-1,15,TRBJ1-1,.,TGTGCCAGCAGCCAAGGTCCGGGGGCGCGCACTGAAGCTTTCTTT,CASSQGPGARTEAFF
.,TRBV7-2,13,TRBJ1-2,.,TGTGCCAGCAGCCGCAGGGCAACCTATGGCTACACCTTC,CASSRRATYGYTF
.,TRBV10-3,14,TRBJ1-2,.,TGTGCCATCAGTGAAAGTCTGGGGCTGACGGGCTACACCTTC,CAISESLGLTGYTF
few,TRBV5-1,16,TRBJ1-6,.,TGCGCCAGCAGCTTGGTTCCAGTGTCTTATAATTCACCCCTCCACTTT,CASSLVPVSYNSPLHF
.,TRBV5-1,15,TRBJ2-5,.,TGCGCCAGCAGCCCCGGCGCGTTAGATAAAGAGACCCAGTACTTC,CASSPGALDKETQYF
.,TRBV5-5,16,TRBJ2-7,.,TGTGCCAGCAGCTCGTATGAGGGCAGGGAACGCTACGAGCAGTACTTC,CASSSYEGRERYEQYF
.,TRBV21-1,17,TRBJ1-2,.,TGTGCCAGCAGCCCCACCGCAGGGGCACGAGCTAACTATGGCTACACCTTC,CASSPTAGARANYGYTF
.,TRBV10-3,15,TRBJ2-4,TRBD1,TGTGCCATCAGTCCCCAGGGGACAGGGATGAACATTCAGTACTTC,CAISPQGTGMNIQYF
.,TRBV20-1,14,TRBJ2-1,.,TGCAGAGCCGCAACCGGGGGCCTTGACAATGAGCAGTTCTTC,CRAATGGLDNEQFF
.,TRBV5-1,13,TRBJ1-1,.,TGCGCCAGCAGCATCAACCGGGACAAGGAAGCTTTCTTT,CASSINRDKEAFF
once,TRBV20-1,12,TRBJ1-1,.,TGCAGTGCACACCATTTGAACACTGAAGCTTTCTTT,CSAHHLNTEAFF
few,TRBV10-3,14,TRBJ1-5,TRBD1,TGTGCCATCAACACAGGGGGGGGTGATCAGCCCCAGCATTTT,CAINTGGGDQPQHF
.,TRBV20-1,15,TRBJ1-5,.,TGCAGTGCTAGAGATTTTTCCGCCACAGATCAGCCCCAGCATTTT,CSARDFSATDQPQHF
.,TRBV20-1,14,TRBJ2-3,TRBD1,TGCAGTGCTAGAGAAGGGACAGGCACAGATACGCAGTATTTT,CSAREGTGTDTQYF
.,TRBV12-3/TRBV12-4,15,TRBJ1-5,.,TGTGCCAGCAAAAGGGCAGCAAATAGCAATCAGCCCCAGCATTTT,CASKRAANSNQPQHF
.,TRBV6-6,16,TRBJ1-2,.,TGTGCCAGCAGTCGTCCAAGCGGGACCCTTGGGGCTGGCTACACCTTC,CASSRPSGTLGAGYTF
few,TRBV6-5,15,TRBJ2-3,.,TGTGCCAGCAGTTACTCGGGGACACCAGGGGATACGCAGTATTTT,CASSYSGTPGDTQYF
.,TRBV5-1,14,TRBJ1-1,.,TGCGCCAGCAGCTTGGTCGCGGGGGACACTGAAGCTTTCTTT,CASSLVAGDTEAFF
.,TRBV10-3,13,TRBJ1-6,.,TGTGCCAGCCGGGGGTCAAGGGATTCACCCCTCCACTTT,CASRGSRDSPLHF
.,TRBV9,15,TRBJ1-2,.,TGTGCCAGCAGCTCCCGGGCGGATCCCAACTATGGCTACACCTTC,CASSSRADPNYGYTF
few,TRBV7-9,13,TRBJ1-2,TRBD1,TGTGCCAGCAGCCCCGGACAGGGCTTCGGCTACACCTTC,CASSPGQGFGYTF
.,TRBV27,17,TRBJ2-6,TRBD1,TGTGCCAGCAGTGAGTATACAGGGGGCGGTGGGGCCAACGTCCTGACTTTC,CASSEYTGGGGANVLTF
once,TRBV10-3,14,TRBJ2-1,TRBD1,TGTGCCATCAGTTGGGACAGGGAATACGGTGAGCAGTTCTTC,CAISWDREYGEQFF
.,TRBV5-1,16,TRBJ2-5,TRBD1,TGCGCCAGCAGCTTGTGGCCCGGGACAGACCAAGAGACCCAGTACTTC,CASSLWPGTDQETQYF
.,TRBV6-6,14,TRBJ1-5,.,TGTGCCAGCAGTTACCAAAATCAGGGGTTGCCCCAGCATTTT,CASSYQNQGLPQHF
few,TRBV20-1,11,TRBJ2-7,.,TGCAGTGCTAGCGGGGGATACGAGCAGTACTTC,CSASGGYEQYF
few,TRBV12-3/TRBV12-4,15,TRBJ1-2,.,TGTGCCAGCAGTTTAGAATACGGGGGGGACTATGGCTACACCTTC,CASSLEYGGDYGYTF
few,TRBV7-9,15,TRBJ1-1,.,TGTGCCAGCAGCCTCTCAGGACACCCGAACACTGAAGCTTTCTTT,CASSLSGHPNTEAFF
.,TRBV27,14,TRBJ1-3,.,TGTGCCAGCAGCCCTCGGGGGTTTGGAAACACCATATATTTT,CASSPRGFGNTIYF
few,TRBV19,15,TRBJ1-2,.,TGTGCCAGTGCTTACCTGGACCGCAAGCTCGATGGCTACACCTTC,CASAYLDRKLDGYTF
.,TRBV7-8,14,TRBJ2-3,.,TGTGCCAGCAGCTCGGCCGGCCCCACAGATACGCAGTATTTT,CASSSAGPTDTQYF
few,TRBV7-3,17,TRBJ1-5,.,TGTGCCAGCAGCTCCCCTGGGCCAAACAGGGCTAATCAGCCCCAGCATTTT,CASSSPGPNRANQPQHF
.,TRBV7-9,12,TRBJ1-2,.,TGTGCCAGCAGCTTGCTGGGGTCCGGCTACACCTTC,CASSLLGSGYTF
.,TRBV28,13,TRBJ1-6,TRBD1,TGTGCCAGCAGCCGCAACAGGGGTTCACCCCTCCACTTT,CASSRNRGSPLHF
.,TRBV4-2,15,TRBJ1-5,TRBD1,TGTGCCAGCAGCCAAGTTCAGGGGGCTCACCAGCCCCAGCATTTT,CASSQVQGAHQPQHF
few,TRBV2,12,TRBJ1-1,.,TGTGCCAGCAATCATCGGGCCCTTGAAGCTTTCTTT,CASNHRALEAFF
.,TRBV29-1,13,TRBJ1-2,.,TGCAGCGTTGTACGCCCCGGGCACTATGGCTACACCTTC,CSVVRPGHYGYTF
few,TRBV20-1,17,TRBJ1-6,TRBD1,TGCAGTGCTAGAGTTGACAGGGAGGGCTCCTATAATTCACCCCTCCACTTT,CSARVDREGSYNSPLHF
.,TRBV12-3/TRBV12-4,17,TRBJ1-5,.,TGTGCCAGCAGTCGCCCGAACAGAACCTATAGCAATCAGCCCCAGCATTTT,CASSRPNRTYSNQPQHF
few,TRBV24-1,11,TRBJ2-1,.,TGTGCCACCAGTGGCCAAAATGAGCAGTTCTTC,CATSGQNEQFF
.,TRBV3-1,13,TRBJ2-7,.,TGTGCCAGCAGCCACGACGGAACCTACGAGCAGTACTTC,CASSHDGTYEQYF
.,TRBV18,13,TRBJ2-7,.,TGTGCCAGCTCAATTTCCAACAGCTACGAGCAGTACTTC,CASSISNSYEQYF
.,TRBV12-3/TRBV12-4,13,TRBJ2-7,TRBD1,TGTGCCAGCAGCTCAGACAGGGCGTACGAGCAGTACTTC,CASSSDRAYEQYF